Listed below are T cell receptor beta chains from one sample, sequenced in a study of a mutant IDH1 vaccine in newly diagnosed glioma. Assay: immunoSEQ multiplex PCR; the TCRdb copy retains only in-frame clones and omits some. The sample records 45,000 to 55,000 clones, approximately 90% being singletons. Sequences were derived from PBMCs, sampled from a glioma patient treated with radiotherapy, temozolomide or both. Source of these receptors: a middle-aged man with glioma. CDR3s include the opening cysteine and the closing phenylalanine or tryptophan. A D gene is named only where the DNA matches it firmly.

d_call: -
j_call: TRBJ2-3
v_call: TRBV6-1
cdr3_nt: TGTGCCAGCAGGGACCCCAGCCAGGGAACAGATACGCAGTATTTT
cdr3_aa: CASRDPSQGTDTQYF

d_call: -
j_call: TRBJ2-7
v_call: TRBV11-2
cdr3_nt: TGTGCCAGCAGCTTATCTGTCGGAACCTACGAGCAGTACTTC
cdr3_aa: CASSLSVGTYEQYF

d_call: -
j_call: TRBJ2-7
v_call: TRBV7-9
cdr3_nt: TGTGCCAGCAGCTTTGGAAACGGACCCTACGAGCAGTACTTC
cdr3_aa: CASSFGNGPYEQYF

d_call: -
j_call: TRBJ2-2
v_call: TRBV4-3
cdr3_nt: TGCGCCAGCAGCCAGGTACAGGGTAACACCGGGGAGCTGTTTTTT
cdr3_aa: CASSQVQGNTGELFF

d_call: TRBD2
j_call: TRBJ2-3
v_call: TRBV11-3
cdr3_nt: TGTGCCAGCAGCTTAATATGCCGCAGCGGGAGGGTGGTAGATACGCAGTATTTT
cdr3_aa: CASSLICRSGRVVDTQYF

d_call: TRBD1
j_call: TRBJ1-1
v_call: TRBV6-5
cdr3_nt: TGTGCCAGCAGTTACTCGGCCAGGGGGCGGGGTGAAGCTTTCTTT
cdr3_aa: CASSYSARGRGEAFF

d_call: TRBD2
j_call: TRBJ2-5
v_call: TRBV5-1
cdr3_nt: TGCGCCAGCAGCTGGTCCACTAGCGGCCAAGAGACCCAGTACTTC
cdr3_aa: CASSWSTSGQETQYF

d_call: -
j_call: TRBJ1-1
v_call: TRBV5-5
cdr3_nt: TGTGCCAGCAGCTTGTGGGCGGCAGGGACCACTGAAGCTTTCTTT
cdr3_aa: CASSLWAAGTTEAFF

d_call: -
j_call: TRBJ2-1
v_call: TRBV18
cdr3_nt: TGTGCCAGCTCACCTGGATCCTACAATGAGCAGTTCTTC
cdr3_aa: CASSPGSYNEQFF

d_call: -
j_call: TRBJ2-7
v_call: TRBV19
cdr3_nt: TGTGCCAGTAGTATAGGACGGGCGTTCGACGAGCAGTACTTC
cdr3_aa: CASSIGRAFDEQYF